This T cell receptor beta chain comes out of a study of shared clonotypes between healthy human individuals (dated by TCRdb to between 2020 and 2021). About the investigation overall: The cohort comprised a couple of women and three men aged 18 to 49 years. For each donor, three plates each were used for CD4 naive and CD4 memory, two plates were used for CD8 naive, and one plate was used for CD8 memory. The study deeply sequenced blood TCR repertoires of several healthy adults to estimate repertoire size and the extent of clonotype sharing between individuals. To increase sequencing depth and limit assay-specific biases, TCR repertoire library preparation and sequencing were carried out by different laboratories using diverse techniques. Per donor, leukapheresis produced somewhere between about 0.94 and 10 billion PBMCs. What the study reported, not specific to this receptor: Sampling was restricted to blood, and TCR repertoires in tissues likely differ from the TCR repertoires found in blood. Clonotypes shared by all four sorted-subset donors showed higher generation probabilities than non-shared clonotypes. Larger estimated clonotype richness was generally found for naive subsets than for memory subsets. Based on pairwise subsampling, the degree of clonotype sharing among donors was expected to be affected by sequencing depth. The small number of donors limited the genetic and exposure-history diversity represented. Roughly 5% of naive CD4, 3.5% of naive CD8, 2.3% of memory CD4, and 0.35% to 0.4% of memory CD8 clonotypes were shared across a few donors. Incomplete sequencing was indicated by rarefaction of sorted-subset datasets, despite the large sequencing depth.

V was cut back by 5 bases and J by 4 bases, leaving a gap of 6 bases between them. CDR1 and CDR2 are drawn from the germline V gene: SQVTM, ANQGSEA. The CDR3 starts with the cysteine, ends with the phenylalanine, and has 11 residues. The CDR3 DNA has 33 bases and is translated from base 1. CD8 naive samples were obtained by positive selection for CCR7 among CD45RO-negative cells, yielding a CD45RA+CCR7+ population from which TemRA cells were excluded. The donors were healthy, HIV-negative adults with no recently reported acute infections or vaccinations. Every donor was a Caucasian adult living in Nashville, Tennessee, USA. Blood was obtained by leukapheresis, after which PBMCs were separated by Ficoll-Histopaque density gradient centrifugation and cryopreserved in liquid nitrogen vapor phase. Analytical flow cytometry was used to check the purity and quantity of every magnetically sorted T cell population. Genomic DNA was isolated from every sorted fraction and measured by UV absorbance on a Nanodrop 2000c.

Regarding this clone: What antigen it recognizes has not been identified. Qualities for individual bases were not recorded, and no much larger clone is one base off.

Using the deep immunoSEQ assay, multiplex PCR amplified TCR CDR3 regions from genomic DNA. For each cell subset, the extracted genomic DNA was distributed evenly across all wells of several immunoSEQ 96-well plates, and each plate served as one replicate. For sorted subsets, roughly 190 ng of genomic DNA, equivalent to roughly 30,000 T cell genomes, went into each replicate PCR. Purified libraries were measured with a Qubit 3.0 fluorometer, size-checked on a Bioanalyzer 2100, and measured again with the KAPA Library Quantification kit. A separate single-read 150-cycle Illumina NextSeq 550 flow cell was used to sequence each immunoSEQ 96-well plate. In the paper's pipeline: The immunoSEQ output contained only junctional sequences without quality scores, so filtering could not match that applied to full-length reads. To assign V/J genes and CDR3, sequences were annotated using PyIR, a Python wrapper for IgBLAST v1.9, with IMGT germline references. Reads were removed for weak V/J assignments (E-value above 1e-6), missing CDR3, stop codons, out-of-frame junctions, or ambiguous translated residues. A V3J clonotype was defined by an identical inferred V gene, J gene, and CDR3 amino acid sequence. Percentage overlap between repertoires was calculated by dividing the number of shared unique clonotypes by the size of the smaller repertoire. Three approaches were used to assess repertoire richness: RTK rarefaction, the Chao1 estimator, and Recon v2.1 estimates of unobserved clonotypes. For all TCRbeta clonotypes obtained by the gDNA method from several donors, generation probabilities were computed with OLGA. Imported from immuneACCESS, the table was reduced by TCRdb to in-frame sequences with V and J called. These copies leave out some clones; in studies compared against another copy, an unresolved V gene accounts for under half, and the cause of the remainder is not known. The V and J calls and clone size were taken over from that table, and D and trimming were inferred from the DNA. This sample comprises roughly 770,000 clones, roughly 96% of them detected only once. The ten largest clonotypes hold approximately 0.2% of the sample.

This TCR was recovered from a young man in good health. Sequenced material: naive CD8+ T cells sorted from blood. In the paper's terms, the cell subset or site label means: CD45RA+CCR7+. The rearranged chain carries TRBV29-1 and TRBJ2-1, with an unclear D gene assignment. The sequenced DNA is TGCAGCGTTCTGCCTTACAATGAGCAGTTCTTC. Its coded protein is CSVLPYNEQFF.